This is a list of T cell receptor beta chains from one sample in a study of T cell changes during pregnancy in multiple sclerosis. The protocol was immunoSEQ multiplex PCR, while the TCRdb copy is restricted to in-frame clones and leaves out a portion. The table includes around 30,000 clones, roughly 87% detected once. Sequencing was performed on CD8+ T cells from peripheral blood mononuclear cells, taken in the first trimester of pregnancy. These receptor sequences come from a female donor with multiple sclerosis, enrolled in a pregnancy study. CDR3s include the opening cysteine and the closing phenylalanine or tryptophan. The D gene is left open where the match is weak. Rows may omit the clone size; those that give it use once, few, many or a size class.

v_call	d_call	clone_size	j_call	cdr3_nt	cdr3_aa
TRBV4-3	TRBD1	-	TRBJ1-1	TGCGCCAGCAGCCGCTGGGTAACAGGGGGGATGGACACTGAAGCTTTCTTT	CASSRWVTGGMDTEAFF
TRBV9	-	-	TRBJ2-3	TGTGCCAGCAGCTCCCGACTAGACGGAGGAGCAGATACGCAGTATTTT	CASSSRLDGGADTQYF
TRBV10-3	TRBD1	-	TRBJ1-2	TGTGCCATCAGTGAATGGGACAGGGGGAATGGCTACACCTTC	CAISEWDRGNGYTF
TRBV7-6	TRBD2	few	TRBJ2-3	TGTGCCAGCAGCTTAGAGGTAGCGGGAGGGCCCGCAGATACGCAGTATTTT	CASSLEVAGGPADTQYF
TRBV7-9	-	-	TRBJ2-1	TGTGCCAGCAGCCTCCTGGCGGCTGAGCAGTTCTTC	CASSLLAAEQFF
TRBV13	TRBD1	few	TRBJ1-2	TGTGCCAGCAGCGAACAGGGGTCCTATGGCTACACCTTC	CASSEQGSYGYTF
TRBV6-5	TRBD1	-	TRBJ1-1	TGTGCCAGCAGTTACCATCCACAGGGGGGGAACACTGAAGCTTTCTTT	CASSYHPQGGNTEAFF
TRBV29-1	TRBD1	-	TRBJ2-7	TGCAGCGTTGAACTTGGTTTGACAGGGGATACCTACGAGCAGTACTTC	CSVELGLTGDTYEQYF
TRBV7-8	-	-	TRBJ2-1	TGTGCCAGCAGCCCCATTACAGGGTGGGACACGAATGAGCAGTTCTTC	CASSPITGWDTNEQFF
TRBV6-5	TRBD1	-	TRBJ1-1	TGTGCCAGCAGTCGGACAGGGGGCTACACTGAAGCTTTCTTT	CASSRTGGYTEAFF
TRBV5-6	-	-	TRBJ1-4	TGTGCCAGCAGCAATCAGGGAGAAAAACTGTTTTTT	CASSNQGEKLFF
TRBV27	TRBD1	once	TRBJ1-2	TGTGCCAGCAGTCCAGTTATCGGGACAGTCTATGGCTACACCTTC	CASSPVIGTVYGYTF
TRBV7-2	TRBD2	-	TRBJ2-3	TGTGCCAGCAGCTCTAGCGGGGGGATTTTAGATACGCAGTATTTT	CASSSSGGILDTQYF
TRBV27	-	-	TRBJ2-5	TGTGCCAGCAGCCACGGCGAGGGGGAGTCCTCGCCCCAGTACTTC	CASSHGEGESSPQYF
TRBV28	TRBD2	few	TRBJ2-7	TGTGCCAGCAGTTTAGCGGGAGGCACCTACGAGCAGTACTTC	CASSLAGGTYEQYF